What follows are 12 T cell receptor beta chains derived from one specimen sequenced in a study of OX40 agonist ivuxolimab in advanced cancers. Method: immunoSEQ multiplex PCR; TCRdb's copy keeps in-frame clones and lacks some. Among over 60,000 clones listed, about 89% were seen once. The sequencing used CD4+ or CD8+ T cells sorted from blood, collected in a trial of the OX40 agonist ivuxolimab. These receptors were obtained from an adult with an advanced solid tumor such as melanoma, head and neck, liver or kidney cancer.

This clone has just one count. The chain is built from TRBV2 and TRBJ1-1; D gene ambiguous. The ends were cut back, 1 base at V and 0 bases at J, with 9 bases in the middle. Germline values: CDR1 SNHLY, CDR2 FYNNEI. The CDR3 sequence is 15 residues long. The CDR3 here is CASSEGRRLNTEAFF. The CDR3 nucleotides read TGTGCCAGCAGTGAAGGACGGCGCTTGAACACTGAAGCTTTCTTT.

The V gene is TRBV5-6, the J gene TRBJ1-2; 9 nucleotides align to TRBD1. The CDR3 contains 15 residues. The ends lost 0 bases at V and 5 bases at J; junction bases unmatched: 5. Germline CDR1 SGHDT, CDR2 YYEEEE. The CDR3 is CASSLVQGAIYGYTF. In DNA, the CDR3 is TGTGCCAGCAGCTTGGTACAGGGGGCTATATATGGCTACACCTTC.

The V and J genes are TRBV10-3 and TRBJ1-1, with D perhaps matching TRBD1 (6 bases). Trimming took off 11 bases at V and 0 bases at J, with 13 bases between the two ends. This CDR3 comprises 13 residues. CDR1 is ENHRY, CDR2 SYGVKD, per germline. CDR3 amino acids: CAHHREMNTEAFF. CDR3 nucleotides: TGTGCCCACCACAGGGAGATGAACACTGAAGCTTTCTTT.

The CDR3 loop reads CASRLRGSGNTIYF. The CDR3 coding sequence is TGTGCCAGCAGGCTTAGGGGCTCGGGAAACACCATATATTTT. The V call is TRBV28, the J call TRBJ1-3; weak D call: TRBD1 (5 bases). This CDR3 region has 14 residues. Germline V CDR1 and CDR2: MDHEN, SYDVKM. Trimming shortened V by 6 bases and J by 4 bases, and 13 bases separated the two germline ends.

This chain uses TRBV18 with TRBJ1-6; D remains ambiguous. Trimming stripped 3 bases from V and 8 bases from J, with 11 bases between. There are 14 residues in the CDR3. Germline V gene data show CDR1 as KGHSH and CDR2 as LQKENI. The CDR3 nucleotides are TGTGCCAGCTCACCCCCGGACGGACATTCACCCCTCCACTTT. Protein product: CASSPPDGHSPLHF.

CDR3 amino acids: CASSPLGTLNTGELFF. The CDR3, as DNA: TGTGCCAGCTCACCACTTGGGACGTTGAACACCGGGGAGCTGTTTTTT. The chain combines TRBV18 with TRBJ2-2; TRBD1 or TRBD2 may be the D gene (5 bases each). The germline gives CDR1 KGHSH, CDR2 LQKENI. Trimming took 1 base from V and 1 from J, leaving 10 bases between them. The CDR3 is made up of 16 amino acids.

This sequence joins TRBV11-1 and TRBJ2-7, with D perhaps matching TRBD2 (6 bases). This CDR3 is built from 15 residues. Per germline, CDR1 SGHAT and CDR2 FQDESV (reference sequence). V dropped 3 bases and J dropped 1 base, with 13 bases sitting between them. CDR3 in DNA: TGTGCCAGCAGCTTTCAGAATAGCGGATCCTACGAGCAGTACTTC. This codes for CASSFQNSGSYEQYF.

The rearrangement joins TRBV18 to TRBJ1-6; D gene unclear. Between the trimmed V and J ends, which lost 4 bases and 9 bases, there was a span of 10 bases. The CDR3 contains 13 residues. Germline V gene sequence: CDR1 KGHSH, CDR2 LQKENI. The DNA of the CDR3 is TGTGCCAGCTCACTTAGGACGAGTTCACCCCTCCACTTT. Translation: CASSLRTSSPLHF. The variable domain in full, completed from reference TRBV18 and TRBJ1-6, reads NAGVMQNPRHLVRRRGQEARLRCSPMKGHSHVYWYRQLPEEGLKFMVYLQKENIIDESGMPKERFSAEFPKEGPSILRIQQVVRGDSAAYFCASSLRTSSPLHFGNGTRLTVT.

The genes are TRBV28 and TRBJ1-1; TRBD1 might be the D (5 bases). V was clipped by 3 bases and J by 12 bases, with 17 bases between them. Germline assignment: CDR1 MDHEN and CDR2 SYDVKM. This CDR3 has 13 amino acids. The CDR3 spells CASSFPPMGETFF. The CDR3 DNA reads TGTGCCAGCAGTTTCCCCCCGATGGGGGAAACTTTCTTT.

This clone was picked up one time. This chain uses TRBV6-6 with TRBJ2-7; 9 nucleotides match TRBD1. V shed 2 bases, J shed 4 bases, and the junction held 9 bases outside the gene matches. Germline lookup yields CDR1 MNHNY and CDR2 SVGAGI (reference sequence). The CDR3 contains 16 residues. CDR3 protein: CASSYPGQGPKYEQYF. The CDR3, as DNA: TGTGCCAGCAGTTACCCGGGACAGGGACCAAAATACGAGCAGTACTTC.

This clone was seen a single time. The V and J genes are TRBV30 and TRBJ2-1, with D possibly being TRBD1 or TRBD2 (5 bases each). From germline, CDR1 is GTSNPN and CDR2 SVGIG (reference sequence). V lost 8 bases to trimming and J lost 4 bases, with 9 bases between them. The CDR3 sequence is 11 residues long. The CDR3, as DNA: TGTGCCGGGACGGAATACAATGAGCAGTTCTTC. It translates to CAGTEYNEQFF.

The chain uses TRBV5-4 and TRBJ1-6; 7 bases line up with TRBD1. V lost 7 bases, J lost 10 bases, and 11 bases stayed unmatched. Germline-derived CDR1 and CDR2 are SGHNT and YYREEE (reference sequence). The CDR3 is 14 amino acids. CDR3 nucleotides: TGTGCCAGCGGAAGACAGGGAGATGGATCACCCCTCCACTTT. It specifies CASGRQGDGSPLHF.